This T cell receptor beta chain originates from a study of cytomegalovirus exposure and HLA in healthy donors. Findings and limits, study-wide: First-cohort TCR clusters tended to co-occur in the 120 or so validation repertoires, a later analysis found.

Profiling relied on immunoSEQ multiplex PCR, and the TCRdb table lists in-frame clones only, not all of them. This sample carries about 63,000 clones, about 90% of them seen once, and the ten largest clones take approximately 1.2%. There are 11 residues in the CDR3. CDR1 DFQATT and CDR2 SNEGSKA come from the germline V gene (reference sequence). The V end lost 6 bases, the J end lost 5 bases, and 9 bases lay between the germline ends. Separation from the approximately 660-subject first cohort characterized the roughly 120-subject validation cohort, to which the donors belonged. About this clone: Its antigen remains unknown.

This clonotype was obtained from a young woman in good health and CMV-seronegative. Specimen: PBMCs. V is TRBV20-1 and J is TRBJ2-3, with D unclear. CDR3 sequence: CSAAPRDTQYF. In DNA form, the CDR3 reads TGCAGTGCAGCCCCGCGAGATACGCAGTATTTT.